This T cell receptor (beta chain) is from a study of CXCR3-negative and CXCR3-positive naive CD8 T cells. Study results and limitations: Relative to CXCR3-negative naive cells, CXCR3-positive naive cells had more hydrophobic TRB CDR3s.

UMI labels and 5' RACE were used to prepare the TRB cDNA libraries. No DNA is given; TCRdb re-called the 5' RACE reads and lists each CDR3 protein once. The sample includes about 150,000 distinct CDR3 sequences. Remarks on this clonotype: Its antigen is unknown.

The sequence derives from a human donor in good health. Some clones in this sample may be carry-over from other donors' samples. Sequenced: naive CXCR3+ CD8+ T cells from blood. Documented subset: CD45RO-CCR7+CD27+CD95- naive CD8+ T cells expressing CXCR3 (TNR3+).

The CDR3 loop reads CASSSGFESGEQYF. J is TRBJ2-7 and V is TRBV12-3 or TRBV12-4; checking the TCRdb D call of TRBD1 is not possible without DNA. The CDR3 consists of 14 residues.